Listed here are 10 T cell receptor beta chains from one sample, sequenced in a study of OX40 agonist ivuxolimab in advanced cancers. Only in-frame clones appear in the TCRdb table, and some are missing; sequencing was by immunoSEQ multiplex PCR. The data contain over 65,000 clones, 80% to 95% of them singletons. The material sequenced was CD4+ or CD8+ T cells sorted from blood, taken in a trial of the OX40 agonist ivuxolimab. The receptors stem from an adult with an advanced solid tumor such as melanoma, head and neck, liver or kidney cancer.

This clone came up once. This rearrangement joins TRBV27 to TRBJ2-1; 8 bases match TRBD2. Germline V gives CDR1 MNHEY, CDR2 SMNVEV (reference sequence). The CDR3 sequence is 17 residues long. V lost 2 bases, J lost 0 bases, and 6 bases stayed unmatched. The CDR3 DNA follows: TGTGCCAGCAGTTTACTTGGTAGCGGGGCCTCCTACAATGAGCAGTTCTTC. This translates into CASSLLGSGASYNEQFF.

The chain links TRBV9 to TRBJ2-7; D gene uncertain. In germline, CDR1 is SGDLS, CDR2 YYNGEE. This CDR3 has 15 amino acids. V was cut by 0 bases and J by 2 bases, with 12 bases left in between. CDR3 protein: CASSVGTDAPYEQYF. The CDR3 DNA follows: TGTGCCAGCAGCGTAGGGACGGATGCCCCCTACGAGCAGTACTTC. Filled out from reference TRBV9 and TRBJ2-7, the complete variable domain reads DSGVTQTPKHLITATGQRVTLRCSPRSGDLSVYWYQQSLDQGLQFLIQYYNGEERAKGNILERFSAQQFPDLHSELNLSSLELGDSALYFCASSVGTDAPYEQYFGPGTRLTVT.

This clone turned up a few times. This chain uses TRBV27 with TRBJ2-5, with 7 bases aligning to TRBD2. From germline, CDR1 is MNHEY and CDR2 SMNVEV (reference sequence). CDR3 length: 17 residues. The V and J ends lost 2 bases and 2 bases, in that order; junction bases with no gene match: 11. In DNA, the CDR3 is TGTGCCAGCAGTTTAACAGCACCTTCCGGGAGGCAAGAGACCCAGTACTTC. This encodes CASSLTAPSGRQETQYF.

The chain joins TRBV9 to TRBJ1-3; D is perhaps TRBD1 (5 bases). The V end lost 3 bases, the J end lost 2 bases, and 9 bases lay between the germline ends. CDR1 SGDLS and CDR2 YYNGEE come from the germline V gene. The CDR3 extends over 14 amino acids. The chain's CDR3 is CASSGRGAGNTIYF. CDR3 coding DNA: TGTGCCAGCAGCGGTCGGGGCGCTGGAAACACCATATATTTT.

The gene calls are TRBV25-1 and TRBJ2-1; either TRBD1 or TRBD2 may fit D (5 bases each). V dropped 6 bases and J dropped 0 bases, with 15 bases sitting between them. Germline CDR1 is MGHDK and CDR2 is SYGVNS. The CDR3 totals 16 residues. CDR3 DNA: TGTGCCAGCAGCGGAAACGCAGGGAGCTCCTACAATGAGCAGTTCTTC. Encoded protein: CASSGNAGSSYNEQFF.

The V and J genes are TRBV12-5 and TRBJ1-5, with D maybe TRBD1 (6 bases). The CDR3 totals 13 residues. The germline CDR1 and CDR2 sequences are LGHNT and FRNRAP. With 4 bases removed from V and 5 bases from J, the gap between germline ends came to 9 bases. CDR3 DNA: TGTGCTAGTGGTTGGGACACCGATCAGCCCCAGCATTTT. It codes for CASGWDTDQPQHF.

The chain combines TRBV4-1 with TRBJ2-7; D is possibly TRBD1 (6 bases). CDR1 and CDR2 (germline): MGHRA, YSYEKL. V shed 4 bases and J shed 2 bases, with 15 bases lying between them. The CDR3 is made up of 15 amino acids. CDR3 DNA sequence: TGCGCCAGCAGCCTGATGGGACAATCGGCCTACGAGCAGTACTTC. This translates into CASSLMGQSAYEQYF.

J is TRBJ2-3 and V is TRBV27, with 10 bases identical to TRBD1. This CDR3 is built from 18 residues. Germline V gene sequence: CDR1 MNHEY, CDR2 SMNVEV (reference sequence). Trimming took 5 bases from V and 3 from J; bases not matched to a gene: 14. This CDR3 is CASSPFVVWDRGTDTQYF. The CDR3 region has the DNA TGTGCCAGCAGTCCTTTTGTCGTGTGGGACAGGGGTACAGATACGCAGTATTTT.

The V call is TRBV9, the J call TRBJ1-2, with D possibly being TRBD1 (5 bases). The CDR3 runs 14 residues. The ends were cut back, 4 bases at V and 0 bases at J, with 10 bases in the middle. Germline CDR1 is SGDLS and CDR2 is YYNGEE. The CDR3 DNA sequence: TGTGCCAGCAGCCCCCGACAGACTAACTATGGCTACACCTTC. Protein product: CASSPRQTNYGYTF.

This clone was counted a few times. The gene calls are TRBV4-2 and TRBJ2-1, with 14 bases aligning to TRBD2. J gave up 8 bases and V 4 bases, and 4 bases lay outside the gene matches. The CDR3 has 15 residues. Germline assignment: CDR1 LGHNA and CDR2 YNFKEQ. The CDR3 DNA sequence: TGTGCCAGCAGCCCGACTAGCGGGGGGGCCCATGAGCAGTTCTTC. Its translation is CASSPTSGGAHEQFF.